This T cell receptor beta chain was identified in a study of blood T cell repertoires in COVID-19. The junction had 2 bases not matched to a gene; V was cut back by 1 base and J by 2 bases. Germline assignment: CDR1 GTSNPN and CDR2 SVGIG (reference sequence). The CDR3 consists of 14 residues. TCRdb's table, derived via immunoSEQ multiplex PCR, lists solely in-frame clones and lacks some. Of tens of thousands of clones listed, roughly 85% were seen once; the top ten hold approximately 40%. V and J are TRBV30 and TRBJ1-5, with 7 bases lining up with TRBD1. The clonotype originates from a man older than 75 with acute or convalescent COVID-19. Material: peripheral blood. CDR3 sequence: CAWSGQGGNQPQHF. CDR3 sequence (DNA): TGTGCCTGGAGTGGACAGGGCGGCAATCAGCCCCAGCATTTT.